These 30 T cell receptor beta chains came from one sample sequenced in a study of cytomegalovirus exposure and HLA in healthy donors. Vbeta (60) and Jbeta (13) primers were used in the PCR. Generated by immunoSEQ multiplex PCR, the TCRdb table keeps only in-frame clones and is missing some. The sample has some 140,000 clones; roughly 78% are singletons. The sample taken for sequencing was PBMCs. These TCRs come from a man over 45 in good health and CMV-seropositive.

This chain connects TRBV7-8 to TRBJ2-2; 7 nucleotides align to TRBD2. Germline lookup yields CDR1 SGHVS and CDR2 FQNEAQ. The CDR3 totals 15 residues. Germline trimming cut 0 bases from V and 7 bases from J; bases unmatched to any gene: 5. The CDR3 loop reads CASSLAGGSGGELFF. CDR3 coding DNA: TGTGCCAGCAGCTTAGCGGGGGGGAGCGGCGGGGAGCTGTTTTTT.

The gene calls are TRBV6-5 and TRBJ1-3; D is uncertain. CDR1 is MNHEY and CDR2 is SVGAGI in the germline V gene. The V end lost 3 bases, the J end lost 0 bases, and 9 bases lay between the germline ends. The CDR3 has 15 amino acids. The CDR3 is CASSYSGSSGNTIYF. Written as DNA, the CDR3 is TGTGCCAGCAGTTATTCGGGGAGCTCTGGAAACACCATATATTTT.

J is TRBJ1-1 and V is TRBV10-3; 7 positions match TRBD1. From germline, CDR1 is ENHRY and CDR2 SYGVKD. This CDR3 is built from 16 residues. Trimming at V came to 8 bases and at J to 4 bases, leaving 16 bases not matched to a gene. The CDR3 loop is CAISGTALNLGTEAFF. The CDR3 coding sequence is TGTGCCATCTCCGGGACAGCACTAAATCTGGGCACTGAAGCTTTCTTT.

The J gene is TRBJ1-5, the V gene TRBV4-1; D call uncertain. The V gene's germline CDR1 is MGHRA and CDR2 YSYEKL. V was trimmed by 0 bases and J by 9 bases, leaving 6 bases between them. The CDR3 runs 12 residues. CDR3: CASSQEAGPQHF. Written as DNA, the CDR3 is TGCGCCAGCAGCCAAGAAGCTGGGCCCCAGCATTTT.

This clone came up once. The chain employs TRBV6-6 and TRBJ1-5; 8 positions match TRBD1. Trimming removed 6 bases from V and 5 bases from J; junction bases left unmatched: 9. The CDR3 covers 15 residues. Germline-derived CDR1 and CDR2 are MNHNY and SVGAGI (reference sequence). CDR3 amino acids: CASRRQGKVHQPQHF. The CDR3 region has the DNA TGTGCCAGCAGGCGACAGGGGAAGGTCCATCAGCCCCAGCATTTT.

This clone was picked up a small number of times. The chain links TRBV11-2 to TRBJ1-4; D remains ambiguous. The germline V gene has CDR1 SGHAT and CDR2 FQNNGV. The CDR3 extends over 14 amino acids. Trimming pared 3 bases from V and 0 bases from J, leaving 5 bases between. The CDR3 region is CASSFVATNEKLFF. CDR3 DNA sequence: TGTGCCAGCAGCTTCGTAGCAACTAATGAAAAACTGTTTTTT.

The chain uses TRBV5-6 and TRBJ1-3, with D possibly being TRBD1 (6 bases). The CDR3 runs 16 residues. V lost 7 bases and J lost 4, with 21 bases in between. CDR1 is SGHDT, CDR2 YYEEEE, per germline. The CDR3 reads CASLAGGGLGGNTIYF. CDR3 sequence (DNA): TGTGCCAGCCTGGCCGGGGGGGGGCTTGGAGGAAACACCATATATTTT.

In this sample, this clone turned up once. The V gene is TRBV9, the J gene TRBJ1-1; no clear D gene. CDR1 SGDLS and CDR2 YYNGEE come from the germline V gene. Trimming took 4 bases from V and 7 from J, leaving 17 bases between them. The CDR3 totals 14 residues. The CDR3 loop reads CASSTLTTGSEAFF. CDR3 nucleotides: TGTGCCAGCAGCACTCTCACTACGGGGAGTGAAGCTTTCTTT.

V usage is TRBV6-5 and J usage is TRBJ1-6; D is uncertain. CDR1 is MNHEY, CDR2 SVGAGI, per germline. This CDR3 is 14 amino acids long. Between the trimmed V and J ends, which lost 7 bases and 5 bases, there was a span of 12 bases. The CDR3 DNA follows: TGTGCCAGCACTCTACGGCGGGATAATTCACCCCTCCACTTT. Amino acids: CASTLRRDNSPLHF.

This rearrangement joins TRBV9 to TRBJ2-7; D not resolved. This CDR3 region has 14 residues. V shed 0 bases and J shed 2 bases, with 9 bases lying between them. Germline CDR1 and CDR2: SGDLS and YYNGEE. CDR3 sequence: CASSVDQAPYEQYF. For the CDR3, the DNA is TGTGCCAGCAGCGTAGATCAGGCCCCCTACGAGCAGTACTTC.

The CDR3, as DNA: TGTGCCACCTCCGATTCGGGGTCCTCCTACGAGCAGTACTTC. Translated: CATSDSGSSYEQYF. This chain uses TRBV6-6 with TRBJ2-7; D may be TRBD2 (5 bases). The CDR3 is 14 amino acids. CDR1 and CDR2 from the germline V gene are MNHNY and SVGAGI (reference sequence). V was trimmed by 10 bases and J by 0 bases, leaving 16 bases between them.

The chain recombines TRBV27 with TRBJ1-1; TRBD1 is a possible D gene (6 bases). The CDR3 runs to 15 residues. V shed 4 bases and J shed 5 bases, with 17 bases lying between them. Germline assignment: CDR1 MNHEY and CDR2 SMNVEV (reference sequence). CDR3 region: CASSSLTGSGTEAFF. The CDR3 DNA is TGTGCCAGCAGTTCCCTTACAGGGTCGGGGACTGAAGCTTTCTTT.

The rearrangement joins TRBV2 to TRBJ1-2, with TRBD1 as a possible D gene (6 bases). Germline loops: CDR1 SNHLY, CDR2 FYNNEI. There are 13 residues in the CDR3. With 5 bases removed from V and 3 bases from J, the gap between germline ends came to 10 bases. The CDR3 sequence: CASSTEGDYGYTF. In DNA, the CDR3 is TGTGCCAGCAGTACCGAGGGGGACTATGGCTACACCTTC.

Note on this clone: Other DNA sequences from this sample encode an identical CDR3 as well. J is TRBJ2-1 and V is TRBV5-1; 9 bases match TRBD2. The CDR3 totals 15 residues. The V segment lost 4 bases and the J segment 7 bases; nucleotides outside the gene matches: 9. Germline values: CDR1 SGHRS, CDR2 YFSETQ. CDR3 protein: CASSLTGTSLNEQFF. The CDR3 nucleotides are TGCGCCAGCAGCCTCACCGGGACTAGCTTGAATGAGCAGTTCTTC.

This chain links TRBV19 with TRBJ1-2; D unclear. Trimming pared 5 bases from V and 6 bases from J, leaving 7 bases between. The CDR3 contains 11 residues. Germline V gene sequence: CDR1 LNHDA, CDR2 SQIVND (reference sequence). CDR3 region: CASSVVDGYTF. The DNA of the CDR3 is TGTGCCAGTAGTGTAGTAGATGGCTACACCTTC.

The CDR3 region has the DNA TGTGCCAGCAGCTTAGCGCCGGGACTTCCGGGGGAGCAGTTCTTC. Its protein product is CASSLAPGLPGEQFF. The chain joins TRBV7-2 to TRBJ2-1, with TRBD2 as a possible D gene (6 bases). The CDR3 has 15 amino acids. Trimming removed 0 bases at V and 10 bases at J, with 16 bases between. Per germline, CDR1 SGHTA and CDR2 FQGNSA.

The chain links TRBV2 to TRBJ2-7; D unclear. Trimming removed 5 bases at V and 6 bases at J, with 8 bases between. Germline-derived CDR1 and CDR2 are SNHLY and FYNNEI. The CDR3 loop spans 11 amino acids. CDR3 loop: CASSKTSEQYF. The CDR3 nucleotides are TGTGCCAGCAGTAAGACTTCCGAGCAGTACTTC. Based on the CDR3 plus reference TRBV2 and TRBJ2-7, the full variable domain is EPEVTQTPSHQVTQMGQEVILRCVPISNHLYFYWYRQILGQKVEFLVSFYNNEISEKSEIFDDQFSVERPDGSNFTLKIRSTKLEDSAMYFCASSKTSEQYFGPGTRLTVT.

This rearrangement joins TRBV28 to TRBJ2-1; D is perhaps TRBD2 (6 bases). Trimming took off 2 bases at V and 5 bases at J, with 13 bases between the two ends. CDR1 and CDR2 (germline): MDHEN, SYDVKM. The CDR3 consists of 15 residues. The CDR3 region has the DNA TGTGCCAGCAGTTTAGCGGGGCGGATAGACAATGAGCAGTTCTTC. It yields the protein CASSLAGRIDNEQFF. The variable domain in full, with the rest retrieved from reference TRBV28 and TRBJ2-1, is DVKVTQSSRYLVKRTGEKVFLECVQDMDHENMFWYRQDPGLGLRLIYFSYDVKMKEKGDIPEGYSVSREKKERFSLILESASTNQTSMYLCASSLAGRIDNEQFFGPGTRLTVL.

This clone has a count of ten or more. DNA for the CDR3: TGTGGTGGGGGCCCCGGGGTCGCGGACACTGAAGCTTTCTTT. This sequence encodes CGGGPGVADTEAFF. The gene calls are TRBV6-1 and TRBJ1-1; a weak D match, TRBD1 (6 bases). The CDR3 sequence is 14 residues long. Germline V gives CDR1 MNHNS, CDR2 SASEGT.

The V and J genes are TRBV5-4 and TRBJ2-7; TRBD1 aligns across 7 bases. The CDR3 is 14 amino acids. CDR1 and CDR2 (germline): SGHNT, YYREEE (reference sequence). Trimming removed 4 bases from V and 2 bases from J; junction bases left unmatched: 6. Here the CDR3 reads CASSQGTVPYEQYF. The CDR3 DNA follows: TGTGCCAGCAGCCAAGGGACAGTTCCCTACGAGCAGTACTTC. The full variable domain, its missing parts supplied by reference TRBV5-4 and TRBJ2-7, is ETGVTQSPTHLIKTRGQQVTLRCSSQSGHNTVSWYQQALGQGPQFIFQYYREEENGRGNFPPRFSGLQFPNYSSELNVNALELDDSALYLCASSQGTVPYEQYFGPGTRLTVT.

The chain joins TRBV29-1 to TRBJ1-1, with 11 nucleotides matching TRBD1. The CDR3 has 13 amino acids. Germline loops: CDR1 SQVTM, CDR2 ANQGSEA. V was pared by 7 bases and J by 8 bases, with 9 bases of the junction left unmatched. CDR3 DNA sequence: TGCAGCGAAACCGGGACAGGGGGACGAGAAGCTTTCTTT. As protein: CSETGTGGREAFF.

The chain's CDR3 is CATSRVPTGVAKNIQYF. CDR3 DNA sequence: TGTGCCACCAGCAGAGTCCCGACAGGGGTAGCCAAAAACATTCAGTACTTC. The chain uses TRBV15 and TRBJ2-4; 8 nucleotides line up with TRBD1. Per germline, CDR1 LNHNV and CDR2 YYDKDF (reference sequence). The trim removed 1 base at V and 0 bases at J, leaving 5 bases unmatched. The CDR3 consists of 17 residues.

Here the CDR3 DNA reads TGTGCCAGCAGTTCAGGACAGGGCGAAGCTTTCTTT. Protein: CASSSGQGEAFF. The chain recombines TRBV6-1 with TRBJ1-1, with 8 nucleotides matching TRBD1. CDR3 length: 12 residues. Germline CDR1 and CDR2: MNHNS and SASEGT. With V trimmed by 5 bases and J by 8 bases, 4 bases remained unmatched.

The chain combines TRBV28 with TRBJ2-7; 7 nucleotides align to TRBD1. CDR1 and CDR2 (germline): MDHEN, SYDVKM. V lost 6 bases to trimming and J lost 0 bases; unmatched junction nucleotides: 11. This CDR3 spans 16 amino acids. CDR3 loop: CASRLNWDRSSYEQYF. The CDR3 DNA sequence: TGTGCCAGCAGACTCAATTGGGACAGAAGCTCCTACGAGCAGTACTTC.

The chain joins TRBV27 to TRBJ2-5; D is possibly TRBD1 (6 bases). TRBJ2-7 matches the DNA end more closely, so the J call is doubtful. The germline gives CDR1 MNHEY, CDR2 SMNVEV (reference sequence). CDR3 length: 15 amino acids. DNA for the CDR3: TGTGCCAGCAGTTTGGCCAGGGGCCCCTCCTACGAGCAGTACTTC. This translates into CASSLARGPSYEQYF.

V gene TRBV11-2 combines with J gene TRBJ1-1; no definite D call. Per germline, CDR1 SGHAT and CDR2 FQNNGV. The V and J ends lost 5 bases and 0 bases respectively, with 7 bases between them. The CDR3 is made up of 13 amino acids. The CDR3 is CASSLSVNTEAFF. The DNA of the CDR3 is TGTGCCAGCAGCCTATCGGTGAACACTGAAGCTTTCTTT. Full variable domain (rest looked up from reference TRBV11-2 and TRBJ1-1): EAGVAQSPRYKIIEKRQSVAFWCNPISGHATLYWYQQILGQGPKLLIQFQNNGVVDDSQLPKDRFSAERLKGVDSTLKIQPAKLEDSAVYLCASSLSVNTEAFFGQGTRLTVV.

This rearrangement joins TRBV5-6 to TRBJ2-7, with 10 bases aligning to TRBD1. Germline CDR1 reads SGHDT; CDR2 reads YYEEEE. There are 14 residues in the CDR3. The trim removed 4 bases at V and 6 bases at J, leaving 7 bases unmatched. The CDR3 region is CASSPGTGEREQYF. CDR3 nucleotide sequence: TGTGCCAGCAGCCCCGGGACAGGGGAGCGCGAGCAGTACTTC.

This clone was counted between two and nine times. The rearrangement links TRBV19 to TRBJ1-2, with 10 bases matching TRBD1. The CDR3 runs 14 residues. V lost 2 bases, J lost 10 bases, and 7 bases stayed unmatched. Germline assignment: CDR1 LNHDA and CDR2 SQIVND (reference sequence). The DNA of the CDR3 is TGTGCCAGTAGTATATCGACAGGGGGCTACGCCTACACCTTC. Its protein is CASSISTGGYAYTF.

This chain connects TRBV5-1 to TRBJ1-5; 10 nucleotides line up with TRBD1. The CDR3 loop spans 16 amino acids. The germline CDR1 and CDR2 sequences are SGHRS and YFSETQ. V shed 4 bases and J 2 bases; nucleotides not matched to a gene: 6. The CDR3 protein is CASSRGTGEGNQPQHF. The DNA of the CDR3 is TGCGCCAGCAGCCGGGGGACAGGGGAAGGCAATCAGCCCCAGCATTTT. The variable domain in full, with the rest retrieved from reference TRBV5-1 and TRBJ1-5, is KAGVTQTPRYLIKTRGQQVTLSCSPISGHRSVSWYQQTPGQGLQFLFEYFSETQRNKGNFPGRFSGRQFSNSRSEMNVSTLELGDSALYLCASSRGTGEGNQPQHFGDGTRLSIL.

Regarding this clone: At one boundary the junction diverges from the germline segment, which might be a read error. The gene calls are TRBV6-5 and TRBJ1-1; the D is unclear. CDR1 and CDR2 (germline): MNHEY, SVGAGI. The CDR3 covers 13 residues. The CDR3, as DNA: TGTGCCAGCAGTGAAGCGACCCACGATAGTGTATTTTTT. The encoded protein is CASSEATHDSVFF.